What follows describes a single T cell receptor (beta chain). The target antigen is unknown. This sample is part of a study of T cell responses to AZD1222 COVID-19 vaccine. Study outcomes and limitations: There were vaccine-associated CD4 TCRs across spike, dominant at 160-218 and 743-854. Regions left unmutated in variants are reportedly the target of nearly half of spike-specific TCRs.

This CDR3 comprises 14 residues. Germline V lookup: CDR1 MDHEN, CDR2 SYDVKM. Trimming removed 4 bases from V and 2 bases from J; junction bases left unmatched: 5. Generated by immunoSEQ multiplex PCR, the TCRdb table keeps only in-frame clones and is missing some. This sample yields about 150,000 clones, of which roughly 93% are seen a single time; over 4% belongs to the top ten. The clonotype was recovered from an adult in good health. The gene calls are TRBV28 and TRBJ2-7; 7 bases map to TRBD2. The sequencing here drew on peripheral blood, taken on day 0 of AZD1222 vaccination. CDR3 residues: CASSSGGSTYEQYF. In DNA form, the CDR3 reads TGTGCCAGCAGTTCCGGCGGGAGCACCTACGAGCAGTACTTC. The complete variable domain, with remaining parts taken from reference TRBV28 and TRBJ2-7, reads DVKVTQSSRYLVKRTGEKVFLECVQDMDHENMFWYRQDPGLGLRLIYFSYDVKMKEKGDIPEGYSVSREKKERFSLILESASTNQTSMYLCASSSGGSTYEQYFGPGTRLTVT.